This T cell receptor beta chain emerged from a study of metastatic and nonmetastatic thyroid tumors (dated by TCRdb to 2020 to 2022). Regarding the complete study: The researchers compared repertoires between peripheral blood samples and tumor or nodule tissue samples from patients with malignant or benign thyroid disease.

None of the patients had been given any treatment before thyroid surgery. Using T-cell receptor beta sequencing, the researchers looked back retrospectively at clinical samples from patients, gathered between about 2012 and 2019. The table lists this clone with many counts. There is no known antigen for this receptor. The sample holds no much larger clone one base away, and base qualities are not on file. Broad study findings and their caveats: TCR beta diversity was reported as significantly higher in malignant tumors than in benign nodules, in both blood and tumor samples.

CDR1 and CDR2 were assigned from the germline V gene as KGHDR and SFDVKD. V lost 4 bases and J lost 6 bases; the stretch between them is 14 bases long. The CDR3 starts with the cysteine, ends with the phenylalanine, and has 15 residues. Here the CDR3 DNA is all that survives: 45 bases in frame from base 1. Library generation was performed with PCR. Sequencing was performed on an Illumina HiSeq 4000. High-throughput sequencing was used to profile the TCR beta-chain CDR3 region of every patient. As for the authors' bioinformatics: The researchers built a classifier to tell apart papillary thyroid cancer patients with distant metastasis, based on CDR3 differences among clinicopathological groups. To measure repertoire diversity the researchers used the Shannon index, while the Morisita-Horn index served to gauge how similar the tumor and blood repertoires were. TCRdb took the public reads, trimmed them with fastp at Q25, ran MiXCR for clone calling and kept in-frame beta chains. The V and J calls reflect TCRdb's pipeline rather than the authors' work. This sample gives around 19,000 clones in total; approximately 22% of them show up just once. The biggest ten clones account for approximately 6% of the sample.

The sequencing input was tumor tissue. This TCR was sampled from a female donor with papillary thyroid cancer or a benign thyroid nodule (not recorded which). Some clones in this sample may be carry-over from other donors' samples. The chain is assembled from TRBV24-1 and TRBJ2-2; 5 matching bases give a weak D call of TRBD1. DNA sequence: TGTGCCACCAGTGACACGGTCCGCAGGGCCGGGGAGCTGTTTTTT. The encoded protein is CATSDTVRRAGELFF.